This entry lists 29 T cell receptor beta chains sequenced from one sample in a study of T-cell memory formation after mild COVID-19. TCRdb itself ran the 5' RACE reads through MiXCR, one entry per CDR3 protein. The sample shows roughly 510,000 distinct CDR3 sequences, around 16% of them seen only once. The sequenced sample consisted of PBMCs or a T cell subset sorted from them (not recorded which). All receptors derive from an adult woman who had mild COVID-19 (a few samples of this study predate the infection). Cell type and time point are not known.

This clonotype has just a few counts. V gene TRBV20-1 combines with J gene TRBJ1-6; D is undetermined. CDR1 DFQATT and CDR2 SNEGSKA come from the germline V gene (reference sequence). The V end lost 5 bases, the J end lost 7 bases, and 12 bases lay between the germline ends. This CDR3 contains 13 residues. CDR3 sequence: CSAQRSGNSPLHF. In DNA form, the CDR3 reads TGCAGTGCTCAAAGGAGCGGCAATTCACCCCTCCACTTT.

This rearrangement joins TRBV7-9 to TRBJ2-5; D may be TRBD1 or TRBD2 (6 bases each). Germline CDR1 is SEHNR and CDR2 is FQNEAQ (reference sequence). This CDR3 region has 15 residues. V was pared by 1 base and J by 1 base, with 10 bases between. The CDR3 sequence: CASSLVGGFQETQYF. The CDR3, as DNA: TGTGCCAGCAGCTTAGTGGGGGGCTTCCAAGAGACCCAGTACTTC.

This clonotype was seen more than once but under ten times. The chain uses TRBV2 and TRBJ2-1, with TRBD2 matching over 8 bases. Germline values: CDR1 SNHLY, CDR2 FYNNEI. The CDR3 spans 13 residues. The V segment lost 6 bases and the J segment 5 bases; nucleotides outside the gene matches: 3. The CDR3 bases are TGTGCCAGCAGCTCACTAGCGGACAATGAGCAGTTCTTC. Translated: CASSSLADNEQFF.

The chain carries TRBV12-3 or TRBV12-4 and TRBJ2-2, with 14 bases aligning to TRBD2. V lost 8 bases and J lost 6; bases outside the gene matches: 5. CDR3 length equals 15 residues. The CDR3 loop is CASLGLAGVAGELFF. The CDR3 DNA is TGTGCCAGCCTGGGACTAGCGGGAGTAGCCGGGGAGCTGTTTTTT.

This clonotype was counted at least ten times. The chain has TRBV4-1 and TRBJ1-1; a weak D match, TRBD1 (5 bases). The CDR3 is made up of 17 amino acids. The germline gives CDR1 MGHRA, CDR2 YSYEKL. V lost 0 bases and J 1 base, leaving 15 bases between the germline ends. CDR3 in DNA: TGCGCCAGCAGCCAAGATCTCGTATCGGGGGGGAACACTGAAGCTTTCTTT. Translating gives CASSQDLVSGGNTEAFF.

This clonotype was observed once. V is TRBV2 and J is TRBJ2-5; D is perhaps TRBD1 (5 bases). With 5 bases removed from V and 5 bases from J, the gap between germline ends came to 27 bases. The CDR3 length is 18 residues. CDR1 and CDR2 (germline): SNHLY, FYNNEI. The DNA for the CDR3 is TGTGCCAGCAGTCCCTTATTTTGGGGCAGGTCACTGTGGGAGACCCAGTACTTC. Translation: CASSPLFWGRSLWETQYF.

J is TRBJ2-1 and V is TRBV14; possible D gene TRBD1, 5 bases. V was pared by 4 bases and J by 6 bases, with 10 bases between. In germline, CDR1 is SGHDN, CDR2 FVKESK. This CDR3 is 13 amino acids long. The CDR3, as DNA: TGTGCCAGCAGCCCTACCAGGGTCAATGAGCAGTTCTTC. Translating gives CASSPTRVNEQFF.

The chain combines TRBV5-1 with TRBJ2-7, with D perhaps assigned TRBD1 or TRBD2 (5 bases each). The V and J ends lost 0 bases and 8 bases respectively, with 12 bases between them. Germline values: CDR1 SGHRS, CDR2 YFSETQ. The CDR3 has 13 amino acids. The CDR3 DNA is TGCGCCAGCAGCTTGGAGAAGGGGACGCAGCAGTACTTC. Protein: CASSLEKGTQQYF.

V is TRBV2 and J is TRBJ2-7; tentative D call: TRBD1 (5 bases). Germline-derived CDR1 and CDR2 are SNHLY and FYNNEI. The CDR3 length is 13 residues. The ends were cut back, 4 bases at V and 7 bases at J, with 14 bases in the middle. The CDR3: CASSVVAKGEQYF. The CDR3 bases are TGTGCCAGCAGTGTTGTCGCGAAGGGGGAGCAGTACTTC.

The chain recombines TRBV18 with TRBJ1-6; 9 positions match TRBD1. Trimming cost V 4 bases and J 5 bases; bases outside gene matches: 9. CDR1 is KGHSH, CDR2 LQKENI, per germline. The CDR3 is 17 amino acids. CDR3 residues: CASSQISGTGHNSPLHF. CDR3 DNA: TGTGCCAGCTCACAAATCTCCGGGACAGGGCATAATTCACCCCTCCACTTT.

This chain joins TRBV4-1 and TRBJ2-2; a weak D match, TRBD2 (6 bases). This CDR3 has 16 amino acids. Deletions cut 5 bases from V and 4 bases from J, with 17 bases between. Germline lookup yields CDR1 MGHRA and CDR2 YSYEKL. The CDR3 sequence: CASSRGGQGFTGELFF. Here the CDR3 DNA reads TGCGCCAGCAGCAGAGGAGGGCAGGGTTTCACCGGGGAGCTGTTTTTT.

This clonotype was observed a few times. The genes are TRBV18 and TRBJ2-3; 7 bases match TRBD2. The CDR3 consists of 16 residues. The trim removed 3 bases at V and 2 bases at J, leaving 8 bases unmatched. Germline assignment: CDR1 KGHSH and CDR2 LQKENI. Written as DNA, the CDR3 is TGTGCCAGCTCACCGGTGCTCGGGGGGAACACAGATACGCAGTATTTT. It is translated as CASSPVLGGNTDTQYF.

This clonotype was counted only a few times. This sequence joins TRBV2 and TRBJ2-7, with 13 bases matching TRBD2. J was trimmed by 1 base and V by 5 bases; bases with no gene match: 5. CDR3 size: 16 residues. Per the germline V gene, CDR1 is SNHLY and CDR2 is FYNNEI. CDR3: CASSQRLAGGSYEQYF. CDR3 coding DNA: TGTGCCAGCAGTCAGCGACTAGCGGGGGGTTCCTACGAGCAGTACTTC.

This clonotype was counted only a few times. The J gene is TRBJ1-2, the V gene TRBV27; D not resolved. This CDR3 has 13 residues. Germline V gene sequence: CDR1 MNHEY, CDR2 SMNVEV (reference sequence). Trimming took 6 bases from V and 0 from J, leaving 8 bases between them. For the CDR3, the DNA is TGTGCCAGCAGCCACGAAGCTAACTATGGCTACACCTTC. Translated: CASSHEANYGYTF.

There are many counts of this clonotype. This sequence joins TRBV12-3 or TRBV12-4 and TRBJ1-2; a possible D gene is TRBD1 (5 bases). The CDR3 runs to 13 residues. Trimming removed 2 bases at V and 4 bases at J, with 8 bases between. Written as DNA, the CDR3 is TGTGCCAGCAGTTTACAGGGCTCCTATGGCTACACCTTC. Protein product: CASSLQGSYGYTF.

This clonotype was recorded a few times. V is TRBV7-9 and J is TRBJ1-1; no reliable D call. The CDR3 spans 12 residues. Trimming removed 7 bases at V and 7 bases at J, with 13 bases between. Germline V lookup: CDR1 SEHNR, CDR2 FQNEAQ (reference sequence). The CDR3, as DNA: TGTGCCAGCAAATCACAACCGAGTGAAGCTTTCTTT. It codes for CASKSQPSEAFF.

This clonotype has a count of ten or more. J is TRBJ2-1 and V is TRBV9, with D perhaps matching TRBD1 (6 bases). Trimming took off 4 bases at V and 4 bases at J, with 12 bases between the two ends. There are 14 residues in the CDR3. CDR1 and CDR2 from the germline V gene are SGDLS and YYNGEE. The CDR3 DNA reads as TGTGCCAGCAGCCCGTGGACAGCTTACAATGAGCAGTTCTTC. Translation: CASSPWTAYNEQFF. Supplemented by reference TRBV9 and TRBJ2-1, the full variable domain reads DSGVTQTPKHLITATGQRVTLRCSPRSGDLSVYWYQQSLDQGLQFLIQYYNGEERAKGNILERFSAQQFPDLHSELNLSSLELGDSALYFCASSPWTAYNEQFFGPGTRLTVL.

This clonotype was seen more than once but under ten times. V gene TRBV20-1 combines with J gene TRBJ2-3; the D gene is possibly TRBD2 (5 bases). This CDR3 spans 11 amino acids. Germline V gene data show CDR1 as DFQATT and CDR2 as SNEGSKA (reference sequence). Trimming pared 7 bases from V and 6 bases from J, leaving 11 bases between. The CDR3 region has the DNA TGCAGTGTCACACGCGGGGATACGCAGTATTTT. Amino acid sequence: CSVTRGDTQYF.

This clonotype came up a few times. The chain links TRBV3-1 to TRBJ2-6; 8 bases fit TRBD2. The CDR3 contains 18 residues. Germline-derived CDR1 and CDR2 are LGHDT and YNNKEL (reference sequence). J gave up 1 base and V 4 bases, and 9 bases lay outside the gene matches. The CDR3 loop reads CASSRQGLEVSGANVLTF. The CDR3 DNA follows: TGTGCCAGCAGCCGGCAGGGACTAGAGGTTTCTGGGGCCAACGTCCTGACTTTC.

The chain employs TRBV28 and TRBJ1-2; D not resolved. V was pared by 6 bases and J by 2 bases, with 10 bases between. Germline V lookup: CDR1 MDHEN, CDR2 SYDVKM. This CDR3 region has 13 residues. CDR3 bases: TGTGCCAGCAGCTACCGGGGAAACTATGGCTACACCTTC. This translates into CASSYRGNYGYTF.

The V gene is TRBV4-1, the J gene TRBJ1-1; D uncertain. CDR3 size: 13 residues. CDR1 and CDR2 (germline): MGHRA, YSYEKL. Trimming left V 1 base short and J 5 bases short, with 8 bases between. The CDR3 region is CASSQVIGTEAFF. In DNA, the CDR3 is TGCGCCAGCAGCCAAGTCATAGGGACTGAAGCTTTCTTT.

This clonotype was counted ten times or more. For the CDR3, the DNA is TGCAGCGTTGGAGGGACAGGGAACTATGGCTACACCTTC. Protein product: CSVGGTGNYGYTF. The J gene is TRBJ1-2, the V gene TRBV29-1, with 9 bases aligning to TRBD1. The ends lost 4 bases at V and 2 bases at J; junction bases unmatched: 2. This CDR3 has 13 residues. Germline CDR1 is SQVTM and CDR2 is ANQGSEA.

A few counts support this clonotype. The rearrangement joins TRBV7-2 to TRBJ2-1; 11 bases agree with TRBD1. V trimming: 5 bases; J trimming: 9 bases; junction bases outside the gene matches: 6. This CDR3 spans 14 amino acids. Germline V gene sequence: CDR1 SGHTA, CDR2 FQGNSA. The CDR3 is CASSRGTGGGEQFF. CDR3 DNA: TGTGCCAGCAGCCGGGGGACAGGGGGGGGTGAGCAGTTCTTC.

This clonotype was seen more than once but under ten times. V gene TRBV6-2 or TRBV6-3 combines with J gene TRBJ2-2, with TRBD2 matching 7 bases. V was pared by 8 bases and J by 1 base, with 4 bases of the junction left unmatched. Germline V lookup: CDR1 MNHEY, CDR2 SVGEGT. The CDR3 is 14 amino acids. The CDR3 spells CASSGLWNTGELFF. The CDR3 DNA is TGTGCCAGCTCGGGACTATGGAACACCGGGGAGCTGTTTTTT.

This chain joins TRBV24-1 and TRBJ2-3; 9 bases map to TRBD2. The CDR3 is 18 residues long. CDR1 is KGHDR and CDR2 is SFDVKD in the germline V gene. The V and J ends lost 1 base and 4 bases, in that order; junction bases with no gene match: 11. The CDR3, as DNA: TGTGCCACCAGTGATTTCAGAGCGGGAGGAGAGGAAGCAGATACGCAGTATTTT. It specifies CATSDFRAGGEEADTQYF.

The chain combines TRBV21-1 with TRBJ2-7. TRBV21-1 is shown as a pseudogene. The CDR3 contains 10 residues. CDR3 region: CASSKNEQYF. The CDR3 bases are TGTGCCAGCAGCAAAAACGAGCAGTACTTC.

V is TRBV5-1 and J is TRBJ1-1; perhaps TRBD1 as D (6 bases). The CDR3 consists of 15 residues. The germline gives CDR1 SGHRS, CDR2 YFSETQ. The V and J ends lost 1 base and 5 bases respectively, with 15 bases between them. The CDR3 is CASSLWDTQATEAFF. CDR3 bases: TGCGCCAGCAGCTTGTGGGACACCCAGGCAACTGAAGCTTTCTTT. Full variable domain (remainder filled in from reference TRBV5-1 and TRBJ1-1): KAGVTQTPRYLIKTRGQQVTLSCSPISGHRSVSWYQQTPGQGLQFLFEYFSETQRNKGNFPGRFSGRQFSNSRSEMNVSTLELGDSALYLCASSLWDTQATEAFFGQGTRLTVV.

The chain joins TRBV5-1 to TRBJ1-2; no reliable D call. Germline CDR1 and CDR2: SGHRS and YFSETQ. Trimming took off 6 bases at V and 7 bases at J, with 19 bases between the two ends. This CDR3 has 14 residues. The CDR3: CASKAANSISGYTF. The DNA for the CDR3 is TGCGCCAGCAAGGCGGCCAATTCCATCTCTGGCTACACCTTC.

This clonotype was counted at least ten times. V is TRBV7-9 and J is TRBJ2-7; D is uncertain. The CDR3 totals 12 residues. Germline CDR1 SEHNR, CDR2 FQNEAQ (reference sequence). V was clipped by 5 bases and J by 2 bases, with 7 bases between them. The CDR3 nucleotides are TGTGCCAGCAGCCTAGTCCCCTACGAGCAGTACTTC. Protein: CASSLVPYEQYF.